The clone carrying this TCR beta chain was found once. Its antigen is unknown. Profiled with immunoSEQ multiplex PCR; TCRdb holds only in-frame clones, not every one. The top ten hold over 0.4% of the sample, which has fewer than 100,000 clones, roughly 80% seen once. The data were obtained in a study of OX40 agonist ivuxolimab in advanced cancers. Blood sampling was done at baseline, cycle 4 day 1, and cycle 7 day 1. Study conclusions and caveats: With doses of 0.1-3.0 mg/kg, partial responders showed among the lowest clonal expansion.

This TCR came from an adult with an advanced solid tumor such as melanoma, head and neck, liver or kidney cancer. Specimen: CD4+ or CD8+ T cells sorted from blood, collected in a trial of the OX40 agonist ivuxolimab.

The DNA for the CDR3 is TGTGCCAGCTCACCACGGAGGGGTTGGTACACTGAAGCTTTCTTT. Amino acids: CASSPRRGWYTEAFF. This chain links TRBV18 with TRBJ1-1, with a weak D call TRBD1 (5 bases). CDR1 is KGHSH and CDR2 is LQKENI in the germline V gene. The ends were cut back, 1 base at V and 3 bases at J, with 12 bases in the middle. This CDR3 contains 15 residues.